Only a few counts were recorded for the clone carrying this T cell receptor beta chain. What it binds is unknown. This sample is part of a study of T cells in Graves' hyperthyroidism and ophthalmopathy. With duration under 3 months, ophthalmopathy was active: Clinical Activity Score at least 3, NOSPECS at least 4. Clinical symptoms, serum thyroxine, TRAb, thyroid ultrasound and orbital computed tomography informed diagnoses. RNA transcripts provided the source from which TCR beta CDR3 regions were amplified. A first-round RT-PCR of the TCR CDR3 used the HTBI primer set. TCRdb re-called the multiplex PCR reads through MiXCR, storing one row per CDR3 protein. The sample includes roughly 350,000 distinct CDR3 sequences, roughly 15% of them seen just once. The study's findings and limits: Progression to ophthalmopathy was predicted a median of roughly 6.6 months early. Most clonotypes expanded in the thyroid (above 0.001) were also present in blood.

The V and J ends lost 2 bases and 7 bases respectively, with 21 bases between them. Germline V gene sequence: CDR1 SGHNT, CDR2 YYREEE (reference sequence). The CDR3 has 16 residues. This clonotype was sampled from a woman in her twenties or thirties with Graves' ophthalmopathy. Sequencing was carried out using blood. The rearrangement uses TRBV5-4 and TRBJ1-1, with D possibly matching TRBD1 (5 bases). CDR3 amino acids: CASSLGGGGFSVEAFF. The CDR3 DNA follows: TGTGCCAGCAGCTTAGGAGGTGGGGGTTTTAGCGTTGAAGCTTTCTTT.